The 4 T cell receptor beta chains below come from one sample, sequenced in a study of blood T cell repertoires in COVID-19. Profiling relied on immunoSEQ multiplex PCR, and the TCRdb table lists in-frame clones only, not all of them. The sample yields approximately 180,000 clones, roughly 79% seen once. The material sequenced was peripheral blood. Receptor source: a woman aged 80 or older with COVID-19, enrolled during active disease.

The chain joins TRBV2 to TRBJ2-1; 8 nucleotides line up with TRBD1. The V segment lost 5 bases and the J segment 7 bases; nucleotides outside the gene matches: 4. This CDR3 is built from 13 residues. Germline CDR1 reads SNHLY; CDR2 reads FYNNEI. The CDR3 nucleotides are TGTGCCAGCAGTCTTACAGGGGGGAATGAGCAGTTCTTC. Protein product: CASSLTGGNEQFF.

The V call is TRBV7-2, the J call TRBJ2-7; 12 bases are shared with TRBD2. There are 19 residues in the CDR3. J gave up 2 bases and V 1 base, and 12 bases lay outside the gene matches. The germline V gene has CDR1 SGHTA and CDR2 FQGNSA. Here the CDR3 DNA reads TGTGCCAGCAGCTTAGAGGGGGGCCCGGGACTAGCGGGTGCCTACGAGCAGTACTTC. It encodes CASSLEGGPGLAGAYEQYF.

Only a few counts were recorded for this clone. CDR3 in amino acids: CASSLGTPGGTIYF. DNA of the CDR3: TGCGCCAGCAGCTTGGGTACACCCGGGGGGACCATATATTTT. The V and J genes are TRBV5-1 and TRBJ1-3; TRBD1 might be the D (5 bases). V dropped 0 bases and J dropped 10 bases, with 14 bases sitting between them. This CDR3 contains 14 residues. Looked up from germline, CDR1 is SGHRS and CDR2 is YFSETQ.

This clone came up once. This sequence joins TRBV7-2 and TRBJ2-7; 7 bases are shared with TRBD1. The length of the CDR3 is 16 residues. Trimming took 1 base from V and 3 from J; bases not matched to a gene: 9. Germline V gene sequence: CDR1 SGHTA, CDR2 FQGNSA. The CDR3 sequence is CASSLGIRGLGYEQYF. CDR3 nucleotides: TGTGCCAGCAGCTTAGGAATAAGGGGGCTCGGCTACGAGCAGTACTTC.